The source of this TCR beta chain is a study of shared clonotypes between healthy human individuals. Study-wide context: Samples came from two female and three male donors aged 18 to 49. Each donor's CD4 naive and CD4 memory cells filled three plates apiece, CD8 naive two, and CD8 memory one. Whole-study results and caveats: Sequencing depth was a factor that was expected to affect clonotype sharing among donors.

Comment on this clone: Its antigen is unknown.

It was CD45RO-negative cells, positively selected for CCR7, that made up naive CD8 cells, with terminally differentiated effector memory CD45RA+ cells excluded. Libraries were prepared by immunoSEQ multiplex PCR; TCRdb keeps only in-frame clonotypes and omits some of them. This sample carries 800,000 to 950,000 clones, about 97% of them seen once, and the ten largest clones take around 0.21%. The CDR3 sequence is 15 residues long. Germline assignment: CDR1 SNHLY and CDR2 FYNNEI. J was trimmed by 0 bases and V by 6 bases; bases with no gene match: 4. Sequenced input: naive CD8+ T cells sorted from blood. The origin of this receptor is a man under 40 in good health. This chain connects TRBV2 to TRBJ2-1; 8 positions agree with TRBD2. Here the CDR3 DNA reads TGTGCCAGCAGCTTTAGCGGGACCTCCTACAATGAGCAGTTCTTC. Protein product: CASSFSGTSYNEQFF.